The source of this T cell receptor (beta chain) is a study of T cells in Graves' hyperthyroidism and ophthalmopathy. Study information: Blood from the periphery was taken at initial diagnosis, before any treatment. Whole-study findings and limits: The majority of expanded thyroid clonotypes above 0.001 also appeared in blood.

RNA transcripts provided the source from which TCR beta CDR3 regions were amplified. Researchers ran a first-round RT-PCR on the TCR CDR3 using the HTBI primer set. TCRdb itself ran the multiplex PCR reads through MiXCR, one entry per CDR3 protein. Of hundreds of thousands of distinct CDR3 sequences in the sample, approximately 14% were seen once. The CDR3 is made up of 15 amino acids. V was pared by 2 bases and J by 2 bases, with 13 bases between. CDR1 SGHTA and CDR2 FQGTGA come from the germline V gene. This clonotype showed up many times. Antigen: not known. Each patient was aged 18 to 65 and had newly diagnosed hyperthyroidism of under 2 months' duration.

This chain joins TRBV7-3 and TRBJ2-7, with D hard to call. Sequencing was done on a sample of blood. This TCR came from a woman aged 18-30 years with Graves' hyperthyroidism. In DNA, the CDR3 is TGTGCCAGCAGCTTAGGTGGCGGTGCTGCCTACGAGCAGTACTTC. This encodes CASSLGGGAAYEQYF.